This TCR beta chain is from a study of human T cells and chemical hapten exposure. Study details: Yields of TCR per sample differed, chiefly owing to small differences in pooled library volume.

Findings and caveats of the study: TCRs whose frequency exceeded 1 in 1000 remained the same following DPC sensitization.

Via MiXCR, TCRdb re-called the RACE reads, giving one row per CDR3 protein. The profile shows 35,000 to 50,000 distinct CDR3 sequences, 4.3% of them singletons. Described time point: healthy volunteer bleed at 2 weeks. Unseparated into fractions, whole blood served as the source from which total RNA was extracted. This clonotype was seen at least ten times. The antigen remains undetermined. The source material was whole blood. The TCR was taken from a female donor in good health. Some clones in this sample may be carry-over from other donors' samples.

The CDR3 here is CASSRIKMNTGKENTGELFF. The CDR3 coding sequence is TGTGCCAGCAGCCGGATTAAAATGAATACAGGGAAGGAAAACACCGGGGAGCTGTTTTTT. The V and J genes are TRBV7-9 and TRBJ2-2, with a tentative D call TRBD1 (6 bases). CDR1 is SEHNR and CDR2 is FQNEAQ in the germline V gene (reference sequence). Trimming removed 5 bases at V and 2 bases at J, with 27 bases between. There are 20 residues in the CDR3.